These 27 T cell receptor beta chains were sequenced from one sample in a study of shared clonotypes between healthy human individuals. Method: immunoSEQ multiplex PCR; TCRdb's copy keeps in-frame clones and lacks some. The repertoire holds 2 million to 3 million clones, with approximately 93% as singletons. Sequenced sample: naive CD4+ T cells from PBMCs. Noted subset: CD45RA+ positively selected. Receptors originate from a man younger than 35 in good health. Some clones in this sample may be carry-over from other donors' samples.

This clone has a handful of counts. The genes are TRBV27 and TRBJ1-1, with TRBD1 as a possible D gene (5 bases). The CDR3 loop spans 17 amino acids. The germline CDR1 and CDR2 sequences are MNHEY and SMNVEV (reference sequence). With 6 bases removed from V and 3 bases from J, the gap between germline ends came to 23 bases. CDR3 DNA sequence: TGTGCCAGCAGCCCGTACCGAGGGCCCCGAGGGGACACTGAAGCTTTCTTT. This gives the protein CASSPYRGPRGDTEAFF.

This chain links TRBV7-9 with TRBJ2-1, with 7 bases lining up with TRBD2. Trimming took 6 bases from V and 8 from J; bases not matched to a gene: 7. The germline CDR1 and CDR2 sequences are SEHNR and FQNEAQ (reference sequence). The CDR3 consists of 13 residues. CDR3 in amino acids: CASRGRGRDEQFF. Here the CDR3 DNA reads TGTGCCAGCAGGGGGAGGGGCAGGGATGAGCAGTTCTTC.

This clone has a handful of counts. The chain combines TRBV30 with TRBJ2-3; D is tentatively TRBD1 or TRBD2 (6 bases each). The V gene lost 3 bases and the J gene lost 0 bases, with 13 bases spanning the gap. The CDR3 length is 15 residues. From germline, CDR1 is GTSNPN and CDR2 SVGIG (reference sequence). CDR3 amino acids: CAWSDGGGSTDTQYF. The CDR3 nucleotides are TGTGCCTGGAGCGACGGGGGCGGGAGCACAGATACGCAGTATTTT.

About this clone itself: This sample also contains other DNA sequences that code for the same CDR3. The chain carries TRBV6-5 and TRBJ2-7; D ambiguous. The CDR3 spans 14 residues. Germline CDR1 MNHEY, CDR2 SVGAGI. V lost 0 bases to trimming and J lost 2 bases, with 8 bases between them. The CDR3 DNA follows: TGTGCCAGCAGTTACTCCTCTAGGGCCTACGAGCAGTACTTC. Translated: CASSYSSRAYEQYF.

The gene calls are TRBV7-2 and TRBJ1-1; D gene unclear. Germline CDR1 SGHTA, CDR2 FQGNSA. This CDR3 spans 13 amino acids. Trimming removed 6 bases at V and 4 bases at J, with 12 bases between. DNA for the CDR3: TGTGCCAGCAGGACCCACGGTAGCACTGAAGCTTTCTTT. This gives the protein CASRTHGSTEAFF.

The sample holds a few counts of this clone. The chain has TRBV11-2 and TRBJ1-5; 7 bases align to TRBD1. The germline V gene encodes CDR1 SGHAT and CDR2 FQNNGV. The junction had 4 bases not matched to a gene; V was cut back by 5 bases and J by 0 bases. The CDR3 contains 15 residues. The CDR3 DNA follows: TGTGCCAGCAGCGCACAGGGGAATAGCAATCAGCCCCAGCATTTT. This translates into CASSAQGNSNQPQHF. The variable domain in full, completed from reference TRBV11-2 and TRBJ1-5, reads EAGVAQSPRYKIIEKRQSVAFWCNPISGHATLYWYQQILGQGPKLLIQFQNNGVVDDSQLPKDRFSAERLKGVDSTLKIQPAKLEDSAVYLCASSAQGNSNQPQHFGDGTRLSIL.

The chain carries TRBV27 and TRBJ2-4; tentatively, D is TRBD2 (5 bases). Per germline, CDR1 MNHEY and CDR2 SMNVEV (reference sequence). The CDR3 contains 13 residues. Trimming left V 6 bases short and J 5 bases short, with 11 bases between. The CDR3 sequence: CASRPAGENIQYF. The CDR3 bases are TGTGCCAGCAGACCGGCCGGGGAAAACATTCAGTACTTC.

This clone is a singleton in its sample. The rearrangement uses TRBV6-6 and TRBJ1-1; D is ambiguous. Deletions cut 5 bases from V and 3 bases from J, with 10 bases between. The CDR3 extends over 13 amino acids. Looked up from germline, CDR1 is MNHNY and CDR2 is SVGAGI (reference sequence). CDR3 coding DNA: TGTGCCAGCAGTCCCCTCGTACACACTGAAGCTTTCTTT. Translation gives CASSPLVHTEAFF.

Written as DNA, the CDR3 is TGCGCCAGCAGATCATACAGCCCTTCCCACGAAGCTTTCTTT. As protein: CASRSYSPSHEAFF. V is TRBV5-1 and J is TRBJ1-1; no firm D call. This CDR3 has 14 amino acids. Germline V gives CDR1 SGHRS, CDR2 YFSETQ. V lost 5 bases and J 8 bases, leaving 19 bases between the germline ends.

The V call is TRBV29-1, the J call TRBJ1-1; no reliable D call. There are 12 residues in the CDR3. Between the trimmed V and J ends, which lost 5 bases and 8 bases, there was a span of 15 bases. Germline values: CDR1 SQVTM, CDR2 ANQGSEA. The CDR3 loop is CSVFILGLEAFF. The CDR3 nucleotides read TGCAGCGTTTTCATCTTGGGTTTAGAAGCTTTCTTT.

The rearrangement uses TRBV7-9 and TRBJ2-2; TRBD2 aligns across 9 bases. Germline V CDR1 and CDR2: SEHNR, FQNEAQ (reference sequence). J lost 3 bases, V lost 2 bases, and 4 bases had no gene match. The CDR3 consists of 16 residues. The CDR3 coding sequence is TGTGCCAGCAGCTTATGGGTAGCGGGAGACACCGGGGAGCTGTTTTTT. As protein: CASSLWVAGDTGELFF.

V usage is TRBV15 and J usage is TRBJ2-2; D perhaps matches TRBD2 (6 bases). Germline CDR1 and CDR2: LNHNV and YYDKDF (reference sequence). The V and J ends lost 3 bases and 6 bases respectively, with 11 bases between them. The CDR3 extends over 14 amino acids. The CDR3 DNA sequence: TGTGCCACCAGCAGGGAGGGCAGCGCCGGGGAGCTGTTTTTT. It specifies CATSREGSAGELFF.

The J gene is TRBJ2-7, the V gene TRBV5-1, with unresolved D. CDR3 length: 14 amino acids. With 4 bases removed from V and 2 bases from J, the gap between germline ends came to 13 bases. Germline lookup yields CDR1 SGHRS and CDR2 YFSETQ. This chain's CDR3 is CASSTGVFPYEQYF. The CDR3 nucleotides read TGCGCCAGCAGCACCGGAGTCTTTCCCTACGAGCAGTACTTC.

The V call is TRBV11-2, the J call TRBJ2-1; TRBD2 aligns across 11 bases. With 5 bases clipped from V and 2 bases from J, the junction kept 8 bases outside the gene matches. Germline V gives CDR1 SGHAT, CDR2 FQNNGV. CDR3 length equals 17 residues. Here the CDR3 reads CASSPRVAGGTYNEQFF. The CDR3, as DNA: TGTGCCAGCAGCCCCCGGGTAGCGGGAGGGACCTACAATGAGCAGTTCTTC.

V gene TRBV27 combines with J gene TRBJ2-5; 9 nucleotides match TRBD1. Matching the DNA end better, TRBJ2-7 makes the J call doubtful. Germline values: CDR1 MNHEY, CDR2 SMNVEV (reference sequence). The CDR3 covers 13 residues. CDR3 DNA: TGTGCCAGCAGTTCAAGACAGGGGGGCGAGCAGTACTTC. Translated, it gives CASSSRQGGEQYF.

The chain uses TRBV12-5 and TRBJ2-1; 10 positions match TRBD2. Unmatched junction bases numbered 14, after V lost 1 base and J lost 5 bases. CDR3 size: 19 residues. From germline, CDR1 is LGHNT and CDR2 FRNRAP. CDR3 sequence reads: CASGLAPHTSGDFHNEQFF. As DNA, the CDR3 is TGTGCTAGTGGTTTGGCTCCTCATACTAGCGGGGATTTCCACAATGAGCAGTTCTTC.

A word on this clone: This sample includes further DNA sequences coding for the same CDR3. This chain links TRBV5-1 with TRBJ2-3, with D unclear. There are 15 residues in the CDR3. CDR1 and CDR2 from the germline V gene are SGHRS and YFSETQ. V was clipped by 0 bases and J by 0 bases, with 8 bases between them. Here the CDR3 DNA reads TGCGCCAGCAGCTTGGCCTTCGCTAGCACAGATACGCAGTATTTT. Protein product: CASSLAFASTDTQYF.

The chain combines TRBV7-9 with TRBJ2-3; unclear D gene. The CDR3 consists of 14 residues. Trimming removed 2 bases from V and 2 bases from J, with 8 bases in between. Germline V CDR1 and CDR2: SEHNR, FQNEAQ (reference sequence). The CDR3 reads CASSLNGYTDTQYF. The CDR3 region has the DNA TGTGCCAGCAGCTTAAACGGATACACAGATACGCAGTATTTT.

The chain uses TRBV2 and TRBJ2-7, with D tentatively TRBD2 (5 bases). The CDR3 runs 17 residues. V was pared by 0 bases and J by 6 bases, with 21 bases between. The germline gives CDR1 SNHLY, CDR2 FYNNEI. Written as DNA, the CDR3 is TGTGCCAGCAGTGAAGCGCTTCGGGGTAGGCTAGCTGGCGAGCAGTACTTC. As protein: CASSEALRGRLAGEQYF.

This sequence joins TRBV4-1 and TRBJ2-2; TRBD1 matches 7 bases. Trimming removed 2 bases from V and 3 bases from J; junction bases left unmatched: 3. CDR3 length: 15 amino acids. The germline CDR1 and CDR2 sequences are MGHRA and YSYEKL. The CDR3: CASSQRDRDTGELFF. CDR3 bases: TGCGCCAGCAGCCAACGGGACAGAGACACCGGGGAGCTGTTTTTT.

As regards this clone: The same CDR3 also results from other DNA sequences found in this sample. V gene TRBV5-1 combines with J gene TRBJ2-7, with 8 bases lining up with TRBD2. CDR3 size: 15 residues. The J segment lost 4 bases and the V segment lost 0 bases, leaving 6 bases of the junction unmatched. Germline assignment: CDR1 SGHRS and CDR2 YFSETQ. The CDR3 DNA reads TGCGCCAGCAGCTTGGTTGCCAGCGGGAGTTACGAGCAGTACTTC. This sequence encodes CASSLVASGSYEQYF.

This chain uses TRBV5-4 with TRBJ1-1; unclear D gene. The CDR3 sequence is 12 residues long. Germline CDR1 and CDR2: SGHNT and YYREEE (reference sequence). Deletions cut 7 bases from V and 4 bases from J, with 11 bases between. The CDR3 DNA reads as TGTGCCAGCTTTGAGGGATCCACTGAAGCTTTCTTT. It translates to CASFEGSTEAFF.

This clone showed up just once. The chain links TRBV9 to TRBJ1-2, with D possibly matching TRBD1 (6 bases). V gave up 0 bases and J gave up 4 bases, with 13 bases separating them. There are 15 residues in the CDR3. Germline values: CDR1 SGDLS, CDR2 YYNGEE. The CDR3 sequence is CASSVAQGRGYGYTF. CDR3 sequence (DNA): TGTGCCAGCAGCGTAGCACAGGGAAGGGGCTATGGCTACACCTTC.

This chain uses TRBV9 with TRBJ2-1; D gene unclear. This CDR3 is 13 amino acids long. V lost 0 bases and J lost 8, with 9 bases in between. CDR1 and CDR2 from the germline V gene are SGDLS and YYNGEE. The CDR3 sequence: CASSVAPSHEQFF. DNA for the CDR3: TGTGCCAGCAGCGTAGCGCCGAGCCATGAGCAGTTCTTC.

The chain recombines TRBV10-1 with TRBJ2-5, with D possibly being TRBD1 (6 bases). The length of the CDR3 is 16 residues. Germline lookup yields CDR1 WNHNN and CDR2 SYGVQD (reference sequence). V gave up 2 bases and J gave up 5 bases, with 18 bases separating them. The DNA of the CDR3 is TGCGCCAGCAGTGAGAGTTGGGCAGGGGCCGGGGAGACCCAGTACTTC. Encoded protein: CASSESWAGAGETQYF.

This chain joins TRBV7-9 and TRBJ1-1; D uncertain. Trimming removed 1 base from V and 2 bases from J, with 11 bases in between. CDR3 length: 15 amino acids. Germline CDR1 and CDR2: SEHNR and FQNEAQ (reference sequence). CDR3 sequence reads: CASSLEVPINTEAFF. The CDR3 DNA is TGTGCCAGCAGCTTAGAAGTACCGATTAACACTGAAGCTTTCTTT.

This chain uses TRBV6-5 with TRBJ2-7; perhaps TRBD1 as D (6 bases). Germline CDR1 reads MNHEY; CDR2 reads SVGAGI. Deletions cut 0 bases from V and 7 bases from J, with 10 bases between. The CDR3 is 13 amino acids. CDR3 loop: CASSYSIGGEQYF. DNA for the CDR3: TGTGCCAGCAGTTACTCGATAGGGGGTGAGCAGTACTTC.